Each of the 18 T cell receptor beta chains below was sequenced from the same sample in a study of blood T cell repertoires in COVID-19. The assay was immunoSEQ multiplex PCR, and TCRdb's table has in-frame clones only and misses some. The profile covers over 150,000 clones, with roughly 81% appearing a single time and more than 6.5% taken by the ten largest. The sequenced material came from peripheral blood. These receptors all come from a woman aged 55-75 years with COVID-19, enrolled during active disease.

The rearrangement joins TRBV21-1 to TRBJ2-5; the DNA was not compared with TRBD2, the D call given in the table. TRBV21-1 is noted as a pseudogene. The CDR3 has 17 amino acids. The CDR3 region has the DNA TGTGCCAGCAGCTCCTCTGGACTAGCGGGGGCAATGTGGACCCAGTACTTC. Protein product: CASSSSGLAGAMWTQYF.

The V gene is TRBV7-2, the J gene TRBJ1-6; no clear D. Trimming removed 0 bases from V and 10 bases from J, with 16 bases in between. The CDR3 loop spans 16 amino acids. CDR1 and CDR2 (germline): SGHTA, FQGNSA. The CDR3 DNA is TGTGCCAGCAGCTTAGCGTCTACGGGTAGTCAATCACCCCTCCACTTT. It specifies CASSLASTGSQSPLHF.

The chain carries TRBV6-5 and TRBJ2-1; 10 bases are a match to TRBD2. Germline CDR1 MNHEY, CDR2 SVGAGI. With 4 bases clipped from V and 8 bases from J, the junction kept 11 bases outside the gene matches. The CDR3 consists of 16 residues. The DNA for the CDR3 is TGTGCCAGCAGTTCCCCGTGGAGCGGGAGGGATGATGAGCAGTTCTTC. Amino acid sequence: CASSSPWSGRDDEQFF.

This chain uses TRBV3-1 (or the pseudogene TRBV3-2) with TRBJ2-5; 9 nucleotides align to TRBD1. The junction had 5 bases not matched to a gene; V was cut back by 4 bases and J by 5 bases. CDR1 and CDR2 from the germline V gene are LGHDT and YNNKEL (reference sequence). The CDR3 covers 14 residues. The CDR3 DNA follows: TGTGCCAGCAGCCTAGGGACAGGGACCGAGACCCAGTACTTC. This encodes CASSLGTGTETQYF.

The rearrangement joins TRBV19 to TRBJ1-6; D is perhaps TRBD1 (6 bases). The CDR3 runs to 14 residues. Trimming left V 5 bases short and J 4 bases short, with 9 bases between. The germline CDR1 and CDR2 sequences are LNHDA and SQIVND (reference sequence). DNA for the CDR3: TGTGCCAGTAGTGCACAGGGTTATAATTCACCCCTCCACTTT. This sequence encodes CASSAQGYNSPLHF. Filled out from reference TRBV19 and TRBJ1-6, the complete variable domain reads DGGITQSPKYLFRKEGQNVTLSCEQNLNHDAMYWYRQDPGQGLRLIYYSQIVNDFQKGDIAEGYSVSREKKESFPLTVTSAQKNPTAFYLCASSAQGYNSPLHFGNGTRLTVT.

The chain uses TRBV7-8 and TRBJ1-2; TRBD1 aligns across 10 bases. The CDR3 is made up of 14 amino acids. J was trimmed by 3 bases and V by 8 bases; bases with no gene match: 6. Germline loops: CDR1 SGHVS, CDR2 FQNEAQ. CDR3 sequence reads: CASSDRGFHYGYTF. The CDR3, as DNA: TGTGCCAGCTCGGACAGGGGGTTTCACTATGGCTACACCTTC.

The chain carries TRBV19 and TRBJ2-3; 9 bases align to TRBD1. This CDR3 is built from 14 residues. The trim removed 8 bases at V and 1 base at J, leaving 4 bases unmatched. CDR1 is LNHDA and CDR2 is SQIVND in the germline V gene (reference sequence). CDR3 sequence reads: CASLRTGGTDTQYF. In DNA, the CDR3 is TGTGCCAGTCTCCGGACAGGGGGCACAGATACGCAGTATTTT.

The rearrangement links TRBV2 to TRBJ2-5; 11 positions agree with TRBD2. This CDR3 spans 15 amino acids. Losses at the gene ends were 7 bases for V and 7 bases for J; bases not matched to a gene: 11. Germline assignment: CDR1 SNHLY and CDR2 FYNNEI. CDR3 amino acids: CASIANLAGGGTQYF. As DNA, the CDR3 is TGTGCCAGCATCGCTAATCTAGCGGGGGGAGGGACCCAGTACTTC.

The rearrangement joins TRBV19 to TRBJ1-2; 8 nucleotides align to TRBD1. The CDR3 sequence is 13 residues long. CDR1 LNHDA and CDR2 SQIVND come from the germline V gene (reference sequence). The trim removed 7 bases at V and 7 bases at J, leaving 8 bases unmatched. Here the CDR3 DNA reads TGTGCCAGTACTGCGGACAGGGTTGGTGGCTACACCTTC. This sequence encodes CASTADRVGGYTF. Filled out from reference TRBV19 and TRBJ1-2, the complete variable domain reads DGGITQSPKYLFRKEGQNVTLSCEQNLNHDAMYWYRQDPGQGLRLIYYSQIVNDFQKGDIAEGYSVSREKKESFPLTVTSAQKNPTAFYLCASTADRVGGYTFGSGTRLTVV.

The table lists this clone with a few counts. V usage is TRBV4-1 and J usage is TRBJ1-4, with TRBD1 as a possible D gene (5 bases). The CDR3 spans 14 residues. In germline, CDR1 is MGHRA, CDR2 YSYEKL. V was shortened by 1 base and J by 10 bases, with 13 bases between the two germline ends. The CDR3 spells CASSQVRDEVKLFF. CDR3 nucleotides: TGCGCCAGCAGCCAAGTCAGGGATGAGGTAAAACTGTTTTTT.

Here the CDR3 DNA reads TGTGCCACCAGCAGAGAAGGTAGCGGGAGGGCAGATAGCGGTGAGCAGTTCTTC. Its protein product is CATSREGSGRADSGEQFF. V gene TRBV15 combines with J gene TRBJ2-1; 11 bases align to TRBD2. V lost 0 bases, J lost 9 bases, and 13 bases stayed unmatched. The CDR3 covers 18 residues. The germline gives CDR1 LNHNV, CDR2 YYDKDF (reference sequence). The full variable domain, completed using reference TRBV15 and TRBJ2-1, is DAMVIQNPRYQVTQFGKPVTLSCSQTLNHNVMYWYQQKSSQAPKLLFHYYDKDFNNEADTPDNFQSRRPNTSFCFLDIRSPGLGDTAMYLCATSREGSGRADSGEQFFGPGTRLTVL.

The V call is TRBV19, the J call TRBJ1-3, with D unresolved. The CDR3 length is 19 residues. Germline CDR1 reads LNHDA; CDR2 reads SQIVND (reference sequence). V was trimmed by 2 bases and J by 0 bases, leaving 20 bases between them. The CDR3 reads CASSIRRQGAMSSGNTIYF. CDR3 sequence (DNA): TGTGCCAGTAGTATAAGGAGGCAAGGAGCCATGAGCTCTGGAAACACCATATATTTT. The full variable domain, rest sourced from reference TRBV19 and TRBJ1-3, is DGGITQSPKYLFRKEGQNVTLSCEQNLNHDAMYWYRQDPGQGLRLIYYSQIVNDFQKGDIAEGYSVSREKKESFPLTVTSAQKNPTAFYLCASSIRRQGAMSSGNTIYFGEGSWLTVV.

This clone turned up a few times. The rearrangement uses TRBV7-3 and TRBJ1-2; the D gene is possibly TRBD1 (5 bases). Trimming stripped 5 bases from V and 10 bases from J, with 20 bases between. The CDR3 contains 14 residues. Germline assignment: CDR1 SGHTA and CDR2 FQGTGA. The CDR3 DNA reads TGTGCCAGCAGCCCTAGCGGGACGGACCGCGACTACACCTTC. This translates into CASSPSGTDRDYTF.

The gene calls are TRBV5-1 and TRBJ1-3, with D possibly being TRBD1 (5 bases). The CDR3 totals 14 residues. Germline V gives CDR1 SGHRS, CDR2 YFSETQ. The V gene lost 0 bases and the J gene lost 7 bases, with 11 bases spanning the gap. DNA of the CDR3: TGCGCCAGCAGCTTGGAGCTCCAGGGCAACACCATATATTTT. Its protein product is CASSLELQGNTIYF.

This clone was picked up one time. The chain combines TRBV30 with TRBJ1-1; tentatively, D is TRBD1 (6 bases). V dropped 0 bases and J dropped 5 bases, with 19 bases sitting between them. The germline V gene encodes CDR1 GTSNPN and CDR2 SVGIG (reference sequence). The CDR3 consists of 16 residues. The CDR3 region is CAWSVLGRGRGTEAFF. CDR3 DNA: TGTGCCTGGAGTGTTTTAGGCAGGGGAAGGGGGACTGAAGCTTTCTTT. The whole variable domain, filled in from reference TRBV30 and TRBJ1-1, reads SQTIHQWPATLVQPVGSPLSLECTVEGTSNPNLYWYRQAAGRGLQLLFYSVGIGQISSEVPQNLSASRPQDRQFILSSKKLLLSDSGFYLCAWSVLGRGRGTEAFFGQGTRLTVV.

The chain combines TRBV5-1 with TRBJ2-3, with a weak D call TRBD1 (7 bases). V shed 0 bases and J shed 6 bases, with 17 bases lying between them. This CDR3 region has 16 residues. Germline CDR1 is SGHRS and CDR2 is YFSETQ. The DNA for the CDR3 is TGCGCCAGCAGCTTGGCTGTCAGGGGGGCGAGGGATACGCAGTATTTT. Residues: CASSLAVRGARDTQYF.

This clone was counted once. CDR3 nucleotide sequence: TGTGCCAGCAGCCGGGACTGGAGTGGCTACACCTTC. Encoded protein: CASSRDWSGYTF. The gene calls are TRBV2 and TRBJ1-2, with D possibly TRBD1 on 5 matching bases. Germline lookup yields CDR1 SNHLY and CDR2 FYNNEI. V lost 6 bases and J 7 bases, leaving 12 bases between the germline ends. The CDR3 is made up of 12 amino acids.

This chain uses TRBV7-3 with TRBJ1-1; 9 bases are a match to TRBD1. Trimming removed 0 bases from V and 5 bases from J; junction bases left unmatched: 7. The CDR3 covers 16 residues. Germline CDR1 SGHTA, CDR2 FQGTGA. Here the CDR3 reads CASSLTSGQGRTEAFF. The CDR3 region has the DNA TGTGCCAGCAGCTTAACGTCGGGACAGGGTAGAACTGAAGCTTTCTTT. Full variable domain (rest looked up from reference TRBV7-3 and TRBJ1-1): GAGVSQTPSNKVTEKGKYVELRCDPISGHTALYWYRQSLGQGPEFLIYFQGTGAADDSGLPNDRFFAVRPEGSVSTLKIQRTERGDSAVYLCASSLTSGQGRTEAFFGQGTRLTVV.